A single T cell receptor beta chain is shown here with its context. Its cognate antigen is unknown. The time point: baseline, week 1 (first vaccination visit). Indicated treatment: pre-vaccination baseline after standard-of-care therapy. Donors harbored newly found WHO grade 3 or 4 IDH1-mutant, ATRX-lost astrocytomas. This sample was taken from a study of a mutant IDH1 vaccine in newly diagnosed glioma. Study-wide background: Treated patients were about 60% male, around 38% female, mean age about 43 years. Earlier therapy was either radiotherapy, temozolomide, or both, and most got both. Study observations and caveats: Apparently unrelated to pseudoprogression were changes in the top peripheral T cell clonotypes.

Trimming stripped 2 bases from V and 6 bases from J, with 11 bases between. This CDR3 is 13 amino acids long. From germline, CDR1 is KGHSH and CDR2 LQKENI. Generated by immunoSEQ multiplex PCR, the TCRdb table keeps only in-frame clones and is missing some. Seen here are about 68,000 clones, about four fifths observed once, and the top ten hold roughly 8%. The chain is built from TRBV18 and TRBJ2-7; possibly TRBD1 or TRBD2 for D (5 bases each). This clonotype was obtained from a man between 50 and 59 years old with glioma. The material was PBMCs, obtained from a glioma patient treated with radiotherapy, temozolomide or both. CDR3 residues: CASSPVWDVEQYF. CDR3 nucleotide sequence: TGTGCCAGCTCACCAGTTTGGGACGTCGAGCAGTACTTC.